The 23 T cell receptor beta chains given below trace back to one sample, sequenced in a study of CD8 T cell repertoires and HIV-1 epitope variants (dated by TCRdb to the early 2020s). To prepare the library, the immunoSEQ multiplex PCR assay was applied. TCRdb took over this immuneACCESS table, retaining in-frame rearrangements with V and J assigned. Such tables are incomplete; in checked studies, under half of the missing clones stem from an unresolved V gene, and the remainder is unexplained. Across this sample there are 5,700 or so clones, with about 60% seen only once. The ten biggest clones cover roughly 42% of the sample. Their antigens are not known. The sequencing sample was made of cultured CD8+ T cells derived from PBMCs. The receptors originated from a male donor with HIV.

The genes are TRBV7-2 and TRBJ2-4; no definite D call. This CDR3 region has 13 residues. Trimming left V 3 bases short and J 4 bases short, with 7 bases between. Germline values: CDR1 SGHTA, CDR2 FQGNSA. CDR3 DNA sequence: TGTGCCAGCAGCTTTGACGGAAAAAACATTCAGTACTTC. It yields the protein CASSFDGKNIQYF.

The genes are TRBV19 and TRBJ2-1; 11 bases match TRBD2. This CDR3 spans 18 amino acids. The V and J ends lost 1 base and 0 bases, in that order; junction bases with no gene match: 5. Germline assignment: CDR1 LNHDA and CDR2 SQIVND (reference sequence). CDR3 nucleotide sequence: TGTGCCAGTAGTATAGGTCTACTAGCGGGAGTCTCCTACAATGAGCAGTTCTTC. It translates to CASSIGLLAGVSYNEQFF.

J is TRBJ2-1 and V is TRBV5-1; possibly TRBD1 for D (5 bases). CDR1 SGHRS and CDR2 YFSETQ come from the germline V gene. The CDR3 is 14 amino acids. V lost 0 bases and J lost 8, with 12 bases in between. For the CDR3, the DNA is TGCGCCAGCAGCTTGGAAGGGGCAGAGGATGAGCAGTTCTTC. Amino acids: CASSLEGAEDEQFF.

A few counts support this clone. CDR3 in DNA: TGCGCCAGCCTTGGCCCCACAGAGACCCAGTACTTC. Protein: CASLGPTETQYF. This sequence joins TRBV5-1 and TRBJ2-5, with D uncertain. The CDR3 has 12 amino acids. The germline V and J ends were trimmed by 7 bases and 4 bases, with 11 bases remaining between them. CDR1 is SGHRS, CDR2 YFSETQ, per germline.

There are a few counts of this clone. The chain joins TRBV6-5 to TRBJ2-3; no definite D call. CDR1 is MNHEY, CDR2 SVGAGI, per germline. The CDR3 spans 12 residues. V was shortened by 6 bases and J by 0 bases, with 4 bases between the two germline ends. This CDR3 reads CASSPSTDTQYF. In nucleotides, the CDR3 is TGTGCCAGCAGCCCTAGCACAGATACGCAGTATTTT.

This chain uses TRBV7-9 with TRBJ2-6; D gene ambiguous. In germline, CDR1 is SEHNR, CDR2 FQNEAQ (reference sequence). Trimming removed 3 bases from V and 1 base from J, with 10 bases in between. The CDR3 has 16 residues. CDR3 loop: CASSFNSESGANVLTF. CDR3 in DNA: TGTGCCAGCAGCTTCAATTCGGAGTCTGGGGCCAACGTCCTGACTTTC.

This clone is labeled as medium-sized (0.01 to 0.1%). CDR3 region: CASSPRGMGASRTEAFF. The CDR3 region has the DNA TGTGCCAGCAGCCCCCGGGGGATGGGGGCATCGAGAACTGAAGCTTTCTTT. The chain couples TRBV7-9 to TRBJ1-1; weak D call: TRBD1 (6 bases). Trimming removed 5 bases at V and 5 bases at J, with 24 bases between. This CDR3 comprises 17 residues. The germline CDR1 and CDR2 sequences are SEHNR and FQNEAQ (reference sequence).

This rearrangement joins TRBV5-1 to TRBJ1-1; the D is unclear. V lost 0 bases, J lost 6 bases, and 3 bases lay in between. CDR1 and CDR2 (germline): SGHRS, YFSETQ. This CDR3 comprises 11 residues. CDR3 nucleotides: TGCGCCAGCAGCTTGGGACCTGAAGCTTTCTTT. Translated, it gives CASSLGPEAFF.

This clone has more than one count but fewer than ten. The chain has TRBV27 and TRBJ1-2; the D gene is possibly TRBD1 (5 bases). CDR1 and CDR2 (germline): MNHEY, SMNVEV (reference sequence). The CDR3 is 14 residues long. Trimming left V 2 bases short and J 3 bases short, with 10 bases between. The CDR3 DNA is TGTGCCAGCAGTTTACTTGGGGGGTACTATGGCTACACCTTC. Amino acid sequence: CASSLLGGYYGYTF.

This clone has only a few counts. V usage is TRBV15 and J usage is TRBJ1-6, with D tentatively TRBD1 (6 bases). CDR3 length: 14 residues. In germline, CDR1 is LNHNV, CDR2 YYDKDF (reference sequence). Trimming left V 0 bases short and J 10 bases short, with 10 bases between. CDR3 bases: TGTGCCACCAGCAGAGATTTACAGGGCTCACCCCTCCACTTT. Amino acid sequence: CATSRDLQGSPLHF.

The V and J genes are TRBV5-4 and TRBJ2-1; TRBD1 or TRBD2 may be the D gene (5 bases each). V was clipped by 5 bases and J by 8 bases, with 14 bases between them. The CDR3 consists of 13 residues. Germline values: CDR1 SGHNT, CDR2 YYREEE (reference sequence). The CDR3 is CASSFLRGDEQFF. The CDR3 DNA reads TGTGCCAGCAGTTTCCTCAGAGGGGATGAGCAGTTCTTC. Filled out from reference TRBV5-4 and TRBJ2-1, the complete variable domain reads ETGVTQSPTHLIKTRGQQVTLRCSSQSGHNTVSWYQQALGQGPQFIFQYYREEENGRGNFPPRFSGLQFPNYSSELNVNALELDDSALYLCASSFLRGDEQFFGPGTRLTVL.

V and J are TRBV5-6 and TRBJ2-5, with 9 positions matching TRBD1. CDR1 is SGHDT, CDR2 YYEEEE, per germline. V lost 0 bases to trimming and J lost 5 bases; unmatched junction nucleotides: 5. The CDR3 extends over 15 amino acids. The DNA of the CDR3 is TGTGCCAGCAGCTTGGTTTGGACAGGGGTTGAGACCCAGTACTTC. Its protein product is CASSLVWTGVETQYF.

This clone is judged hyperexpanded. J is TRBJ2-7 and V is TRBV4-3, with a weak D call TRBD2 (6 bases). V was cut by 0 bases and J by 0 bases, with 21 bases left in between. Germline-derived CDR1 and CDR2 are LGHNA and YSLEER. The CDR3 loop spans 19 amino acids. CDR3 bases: TGCGCCAGCAGCCAAGAGCCGGGAGCGGGCGCCCTGAGCTCCTACGAGCAGTACTTC. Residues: CASSQEPGAGALSSYEQYF.

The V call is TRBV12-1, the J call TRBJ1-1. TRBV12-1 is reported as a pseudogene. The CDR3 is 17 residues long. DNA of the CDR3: TGTGCCAGCGTACCTCCTCCCTCACGGCCCCTGAACACTGAAGCTTTCTTT. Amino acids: CASVPPPSRPLNTEAFF.

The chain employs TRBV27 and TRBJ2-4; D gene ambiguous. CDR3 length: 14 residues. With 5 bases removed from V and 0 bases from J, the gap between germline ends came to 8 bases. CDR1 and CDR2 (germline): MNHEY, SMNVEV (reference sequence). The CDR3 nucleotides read TGTGCCAGCAGTACAGCGTTAGCCAAAAACATTCAGTACTTC. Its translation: CASSTALAKNIQYF.

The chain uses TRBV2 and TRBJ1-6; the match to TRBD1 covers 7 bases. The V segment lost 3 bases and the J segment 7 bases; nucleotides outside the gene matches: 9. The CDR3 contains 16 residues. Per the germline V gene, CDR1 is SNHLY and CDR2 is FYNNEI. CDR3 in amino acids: CASSERQGKGNSPLHF. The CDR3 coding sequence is TGTGCCAGCAGTGAGCGACAGGGTAAAGGGAATTCACCCCTCCACTTT.

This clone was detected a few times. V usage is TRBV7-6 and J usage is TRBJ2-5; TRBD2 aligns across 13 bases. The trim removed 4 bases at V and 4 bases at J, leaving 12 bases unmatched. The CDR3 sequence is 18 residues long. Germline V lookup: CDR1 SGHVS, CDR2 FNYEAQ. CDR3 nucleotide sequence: TGTGCCAGCAGCTACTTACCGGGGGGACTAGCGGGGTCAGAGACCCAGTACTTC. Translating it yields CASSYLPGGLAGSETQYF.

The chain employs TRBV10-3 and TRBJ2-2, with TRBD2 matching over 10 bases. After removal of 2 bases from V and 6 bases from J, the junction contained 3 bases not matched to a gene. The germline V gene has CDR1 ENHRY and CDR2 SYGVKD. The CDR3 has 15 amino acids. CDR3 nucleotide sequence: TGTGCCATCAGTGAGAGCGGGGGGGCAGCCGGGGAGCTGTTTTTT. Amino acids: CAISESGGAAGELFF.

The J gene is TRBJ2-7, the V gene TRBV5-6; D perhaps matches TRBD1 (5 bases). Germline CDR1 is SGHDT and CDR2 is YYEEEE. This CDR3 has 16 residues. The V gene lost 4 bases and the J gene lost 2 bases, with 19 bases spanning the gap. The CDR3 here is CASSHTVGQLTYEQYF. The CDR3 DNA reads TGTGCCAGCAGCCACACAGTGGGGCAGTTAACCTACGAGCAGTACTTC.

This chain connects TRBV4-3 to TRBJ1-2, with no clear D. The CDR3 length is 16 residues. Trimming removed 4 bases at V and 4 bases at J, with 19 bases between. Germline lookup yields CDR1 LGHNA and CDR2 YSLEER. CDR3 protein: CASSPEIDRATYGYTF. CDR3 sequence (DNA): TGCGCCAGCAGCCCAGAGATCGACCGGGCTACCTATGGCTACACCTTC.

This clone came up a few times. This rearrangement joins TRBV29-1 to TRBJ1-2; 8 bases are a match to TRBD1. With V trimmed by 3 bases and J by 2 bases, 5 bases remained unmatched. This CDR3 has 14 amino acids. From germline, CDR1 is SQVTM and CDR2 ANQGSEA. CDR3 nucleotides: TGCAGCGTTGAGTGGCAGGGGGCAAACTATGGCTACACCTTC. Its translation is CSVEWQGANYGYTF. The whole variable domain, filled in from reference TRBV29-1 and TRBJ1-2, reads SAVISQKPSRDICQRGTSLTIQCQVDSQVTMMFWYRQQPGQSLTLIATANQGSEATYESGFVIDKFPISRPNLTFSTLTVSNMSPEDSSIYLCSVEWQGANYGYTFGSGTRLTVV.

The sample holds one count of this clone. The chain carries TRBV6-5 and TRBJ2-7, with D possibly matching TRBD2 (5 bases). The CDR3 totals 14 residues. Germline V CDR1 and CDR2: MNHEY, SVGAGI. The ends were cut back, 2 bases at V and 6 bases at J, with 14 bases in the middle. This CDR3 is CASSYLEGEGEQYF. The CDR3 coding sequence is TGTGCCAGCAGTTACCTTGAGGGAGAGGGCGAGCAGTACTTC.

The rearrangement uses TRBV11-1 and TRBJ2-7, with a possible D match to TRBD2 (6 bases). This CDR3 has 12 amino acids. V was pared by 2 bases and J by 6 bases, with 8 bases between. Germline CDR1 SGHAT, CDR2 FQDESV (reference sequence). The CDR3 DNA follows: TGTGCCAGCAGCTTACGAGCGGGCGAGCAGTACTTC. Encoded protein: CASSLRAGEQYF.